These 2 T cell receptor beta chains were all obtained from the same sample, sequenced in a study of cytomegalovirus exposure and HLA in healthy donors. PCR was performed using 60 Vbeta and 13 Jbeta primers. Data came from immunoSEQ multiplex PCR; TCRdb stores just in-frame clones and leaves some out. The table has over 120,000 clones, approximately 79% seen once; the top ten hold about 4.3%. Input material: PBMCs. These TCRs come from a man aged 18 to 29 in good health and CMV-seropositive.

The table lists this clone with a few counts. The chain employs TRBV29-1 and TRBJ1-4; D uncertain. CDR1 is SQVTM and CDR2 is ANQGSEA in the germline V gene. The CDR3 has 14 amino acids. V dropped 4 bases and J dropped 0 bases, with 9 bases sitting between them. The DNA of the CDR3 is TGCAGCGTTGCGGACGGGGCAACTAATGAAAAACTGTTTTTT. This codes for CSVADGATNEKLFF.

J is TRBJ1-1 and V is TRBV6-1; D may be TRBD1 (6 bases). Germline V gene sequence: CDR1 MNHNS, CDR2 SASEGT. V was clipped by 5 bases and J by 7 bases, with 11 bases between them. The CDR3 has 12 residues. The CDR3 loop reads CASSQGMGEAFF. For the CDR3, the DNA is TGTGCCAGCAGTCAGGGGATGGGTGAAGCTTTCTTT.